The 27 T cell receptor beta chains below come from one sample, sequenced in a study of Ad26.COV2.S vaccination and SARS-CoV-2 variants. Repertoires were generated with immunoSEQ multiplex PCR, while TCRdb's copy carries only in-frame clones and drops some. Of 380,000 or so clones listed, 83% are singletons. Documented treatment: around 19 received Ad26.COV2.S at low or high dose, single or two shots; about five received placebo; per-sample allocation not given. Following the first vaccine or placebo injection, samples were taken on day 63. The material was peripheral blood, obtained in a trial of Ad26.COV2.S vaccine versus placebo. These receptors came from a person between 18 and 60 years old who received the Ad26.COV2.S COVID-19 vaccine or a placebo.

The chain is built from TRBV5-6 and TRBJ2-2, with D unclear. Germline V gene sequence: CDR1 SGHDT, CDR2 YYEEEE. The CDR3 sequence is 14 residues long. The V gene lost 0 bases and the J gene lost 4 bases, with 7 bases spanning the gap. CDR3 nucleotides: TGTGCCAGCAGCTTGGGTGGGATCACCGGGGAGCTGTTTTTT. This encodes CASSLGGITGELFF.

The chain couples TRBV19 to TRBJ1-2; TRBD1 matches 7 bases. In germline, CDR1 is LNHDA, CDR2 SQIVND (reference sequence). CDR3 size: 10 residues. CDR3 DNA sequence: TGTGCACAGGGGTCCTATGGCTACACCTTC. This encodes CAQGSYGYTF.

The chain recombines TRBV5-1 with TRBJ1-2; D ambiguous. The CDR3 loop spans 12 amino acids. Germline CDR1 is SGHRS and CDR2 is YFSETQ. Trimming took 0 bases from V and 13 from J, leaving 13 bases between them. CDR3 protein: CASSLGRTIPTF. The CDR3 nucleotides read TGCGCCAGCAGCTTGGGGAGAACTATCCCCACCTTC.

Only one count was recorded for this clone. The chain is built from TRBV7-9 and TRBJ2-3; 10 positions agree with TRBD2. The CDR3 contains 14 residues. V lost 4 bases, J lost 5 bases, and 3 bases stayed unmatched. CDR1 and CDR2 from the germline V gene are SEHNR and FQNEAQ (reference sequence). In DNA form, the CDR3 reads TGTGCCAGCAGCTACCTAGCGGGAGTAGATACGCAGTATTTT. This gives the protein CASSYLAGVDTQYF.

V gene TRBV5-6 combines with J gene TRBJ2-3, with D perhaps given as TRBD1 or TRBD2 (5 bases each). The length of the CDR3 is 14 residues. The V gene's germline CDR1 is SGHDT and CDR2 YYEEEE. Trimming removed 3 bases from V and 8 bases from J, with 16 bases in between. This CDR3 reads CASSSPGTPGTQYF. The CDR3 DNA reads TGTGCCAGCAGCTCCCCCGGGACCCCAGGTACGCAGTATTTT.

J is TRBJ1-2 and V is TRBV19; D not certain. V lost 5 bases to trimming and J lost 8 bases, with 18 bases between them. CDR1 and CDR2 from the germline V gene are LNHDA and SQIVND (reference sequence). This CDR3 comprises 14 residues. The CDR3 protein is CASSGLHGPGGYTF. The DNA for the CDR3 is TGTGCCAGTAGTGGTCTCCACGGTCCGGGGGGCTACACCTTC.

This clone was recorded a few times. The chain employs TRBV27 and TRBJ2-7; 10 bases fit TRBD2. V was clipped by 2 bases and J by 4 bases; unmatched bases: 2. The CDR3 loop spans 14 amino acids. CDR1 and CDR2 (germline): MNHEY, SMNVEV (reference sequence). CDR3 sequence: CASSLQAGGYEQYF. Here the CDR3 DNA reads TGTGCCAGCAGTTTACAAGCGGGAGGGTACGAGCAGTACTTC.

In its sample, this clone was seen once. The CDR3 coding sequence is TGTGCCAGCAGCCTGAATCCCACCGGGGAGCTGTTTTTT. This codes for CASSLNPTGELFF. The chain is built from TRBV5-6 and TRBJ2-2; D uncertain. Per the germline V gene, CDR1 is SGHDT and CDR2 is YYEEEE. This CDR3 comprises 13 residues. V shed 4 bases and J shed 4 bases, with 8 bases lying between them. The full variable domain, its missing parts supplied by reference TRBV5-6 and TRBJ2-2, is DAGVTQSPTHLIKTRGQQVTLRCSPKSGHDTVSWYQQALGQGPQFIFQYYEEEERQRGNFPDRFSGHQFPNYSSELNVNALLLGDSALYLCASSLNPTGELFFGEGSRLTVL.

This chain uses TRBV15 with TRBJ1-1; D is ambiguous. Germline assignment: CDR1 LNHNV and CDR2 YYDKDF (reference sequence). This CDR3 has 15 amino acids. V was pared by 1 base and J by 0 bases, with 9 bases between. CDR3 nucleotides: TGTGCCACCAGCAGAGCAGGTCGGATGAACACTGAAGCTTTCTTT. Its translation is CATSRAGRMNTEAFF.

This clone was seen once. This CDR3 fails to terminate in the conserved phenylalanine or tryptophan, so it likely reflects a read error. Because the CDR3's place on the DNA is in doubt, the DNA is left out and the CDR3 is given as listed by TCRdb. The chain links TRBV7-9 to TRBJ2-3; the table's D call, TRBD2, was not checked against the DNA. The CDR3 spans 12 residues, counting both ends. Germline CDR1 reads SEHNR; CDR2 reads FQNEAQ (reference sequence). This CDR3 reads CASSSGGGNPRL.

The V call is TRBV20-1, the J call TRBJ1-1; D unresolved. This CDR3 comprises 12 residues. Germline CDR1 and CDR2: DFQATT and SNEGSKA (reference sequence). V was pared by 3 bases and J by 5 bases, with 10 bases between. CDR3 protein: CSASPVVTEAFF. For the CDR3, the DNA is TGCAGTGCTAGTCCTGTGGTGACTGAAGCTTTCTTT.

The chain carries TRBV29-1 and TRBJ2-3; TRBD2 agrees at 8 bases. This CDR3 is built from 16 residues. The germline V gene encodes CDR1 SQVTM and CDR2 ANQGSEA. The junction had 12 bases not matched to a gene; V was cut back by 1 base and J by 6 bases. The CDR3 loop reads CSVEGGIAGPPDTQYF. CDR3 sequence (DNA): TGCAGCGTTGAAGGCGGTATAGCGGGGCCCCCCGATACGCAGTATTTT.

The chain is built from TRBV27 and TRBJ2-1, with 7 bases that match TRBD1. This CDR3 has 15 amino acids. Per germline, CDR1 MNHEY and CDR2 SMNVEV (reference sequence). V gave up 4 bases and J gave up 4 bases; unmatched junction bases: 7. CDR3 nucleotides: TGTGCCAGCAGTTCCGGGACAGAGGGGTACAATGAGCAGTTCTTC. Its protein is CASSSGTEGYNEQFF.

This chain joins TRBV6-4 and TRBJ1-1; TRBD1 aligns across 7 bases. J was trimmed by 4 bases and V by 0 bases; bases with no gene match: 2. The CDR3 sequence is 14 residues long. CDR1 and CDR2 from the germline V gene are MRHNA and SNTAGT. The CDR3 spells CASSDSGGGTEAFF. The DNA of the CDR3 is TGTGCCAGCAGTGACTCAGGGGGCGGCACTGAAGCTTTCTTT.

This clone was seen more than once but under ten times. V usage is TRBV6-4 and J usage is TRBJ1-1; D is unclear. Germline CDR1 is MRHNA and CDR2 is SNTAGT. Trimming took 5 bases from V and 1 from J, leaving 8 bases between them. The CDR3 spans 13 residues. CDR3 DNA: TGTGCCAGCAGTTTGGAAGAGAACACTGAAGCTTTCTTT. Encoded protein: CASSLEENTEAFF.

The genes are TRBV30 and TRBJ2-1; 15 nucleotides line up with TRBD2. Looked up from germline, CDR1 is GTSNPN and CDR2 is SVGIG (reference sequence). The CDR3 extends over 18 amino acids. Trimming removed 3 bases from V and 8 bases from J; junction bases left unmatched: 14. CDR3 amino acids: CAWRHPPGLAGGSYEQFF. The CDR3 DNA follows: TGTGCCTGGAGACACCCCCCGGGACTAGCGGGAGGAAGTTATGAGCAGTTCTTC.

The chain uses TRBV7-2 and TRBJ2-5; D remains ambiguous. V lost 0 bases and J lost 3, with 11 bases in between. Germline CDR1 is SGHTA and CDR2 is FQGNSA. The CDR3 extends over 15 amino acids. CDR3 bases: TGTGCCAGCAGCTTAGCGCTGGGATCCAAAGAGACCCAGTACTTC. This encodes CASSLALGSKETQYF.

This chain connects TRBV3-1 (or the pseudogene TRBV3-2) to TRBJ2-1; D is uncertain. V lost 1 base to trimming and J lost 7 bases, with 5 bases between them. The CDR3 totals 12 residues. Germline assignment: CDR1 LGHDT and CDR2 YNNKEL (reference sequence). The CDR3 protein is CASSQVNNEQFF. CDR3 coding DNA: TGTGCCAGCAGCCAAGTAAATAATGAGCAGTTCTTC.

V and J are TRBV7-9 and TRBJ2-3; unclear D gene. The CDR3 spans 17 residues. The germline V gene encodes CDR1 SEHNR and CDR2 FQNEAQ (reference sequence). The V end was cut by 5 bases, the J end by 0 bases, with 18 bases between. CDR3 sequence (DNA): TGTGCCAGCAGCCTTGGCTTGGGGTTCAGAAGCACAGATACGCAGTATTTT. It yields the protein CASSLGLGFRSTDTQYF.

The chain recombines TRBV5-1 with TRBJ1-1; D may be TRBD1 (5 bases). Trimming removed 0 bases from V and 5 bases from J, with 11 bases in between. Germline CDR1 and CDR2: SGHRS and YFSETQ. There are 14 residues in the CDR3. CDR3 in DNA: TGCGCCAGCAGCTTGGGCAGGGCGAGGACTGAAGCTTTCTTT. Its protein product is CASSLGRARTEAFF.

This sequence joins TRBV5-4 and TRBJ2-7; 13 nucleotides align to TRBD2. Per germline, CDR1 SGHNT and CDR2 YYREEE (reference sequence). V trimming: 4 bases; J trimming: 5 bases; junction bases outside the gene matches: 12. The length of the CDR3 is 17 residues. Here the CDR3 DNA reads TGTGCCAGCAGCCGAGGAGAACTAGCGGGAGGGGGCCACGAGCAGTACTTC. It yields the protein CASSRGELAGGGHEQYF.

The rearrangement links TRBV6-6 to TRBJ2-2; D gene unclear. Trimming removed 2 bases from V and 8 bases from J, with 3 bases in between. The CDR3 has 11 residues. Per germline, CDR1 MNHNY and CDR2 SVGAGI (reference sequence). The CDR3 DNA reads TGTGCCAGCAGTTACCTTGGGGAGCTGTTTTTT. Translating it yields CASSYLGELFF.

The chain combines TRBV4-1 with TRBJ2-2; D gene unclear. In germline, CDR1 is MGHRA, CDR2 YSYEKL. This CDR3 is 15 amino acids long. V gave up 4 bases and J gave up 6 bases, with 15 bases separating them. The CDR3 DNA reads TGCGCCAGCAGCCCAATACTTAGTAGTTCCGGGGAGCTGTTTTTT. It is translated as CASSPILSSSGELFF.

The chain employs TRBV13 and TRBJ2-5; TRBD1 is a possible D gene (5 bases). With 5 bases removed from V and 5 bases from J, the gap between germline ends came to 15 bases. Looked up from germline, CDR1 is PRHDT and CDR2 is FYEKMQ (reference sequence). This CDR3 is 14 amino acids long. The CDR3 sequence is CASSGVDSRETQYF. In DNA form, the CDR3 reads TGTGCCAGCAGCGGAGTCGACAGCAGGGAGACCCAGTACTTC.

This chain connects TRBV5-6 to TRBJ2-7; D possibly uses TRBD1 or TRBD2 (6 bases each). Trimming cost V 0 bases and J 6 bases, with 16 bases left between them. Germline lookup yields CDR1 SGHDT and CDR2 YYEEEE. There are 15 residues in the CDR3. The DNA of the CDR3 is TGTGCCAGCAGCTTGGGAGGGGGGACAAAAGCCGAGCAGTACTTC. Its protein product is CASSLGGGTKAEQYF.

This sequence joins TRBV3-1 (or the pseudogene TRBV3-2) and TRBJ2-7; 9 bases align to TRBD2. The V gene's germline CDR1 is LGHDT and CDR2 YNNKEL (reference sequence). This CDR3 region has 16 residues. V was clipped by 1 base and J by 3 bases; unmatched bases: 7. CDR3 sequence: CASSQAAGGRIYEQYF. In DNA form, the CDR3 reads TGTGCCAGCAGCCAAGCCGCGGGAGGGCGCATCTACGAGCAGTACTTC.

This chain uses TRBV2 with TRBJ1-2, with 9 bases fitting TRBD1. Unmatched junction bases numbered 7, after V lost 7 bases and J lost 4 bases. Per the germline V gene, CDR1 is SNHLY and CDR2 is FYNNEI. There are 14 residues in the CDR3. The CDR3 bases are TGTGCCAGCACCGAGGGGACAGGGCCCTATGGCTACACCTTC. Residues: CASTEGTGPYGYTF.